This T cell receptor beta chain is from a study of T cells in Graves' hyperthyroidism and ophthalmopathy. Study-level findings and limits: The model anticipated ophthalmopathy a median about 6.5 months pre-onset.

Amplification of TCR beta CDR3 regions used RNA as the template. TCR CDR3 underwent first-round RT-PCR with the HTBI primer set. A single record per CDR3 protein comes from TCRdb applying MiXCR to the multiplex PCR reads. The data show around 270,000 distinct CDR3 sequences, roughly a fifth seen once. Based on clinical symptoms, serum thyroxine and TRAb, thyroid ultrasound and orbital computed tomography, diagnoses were reached. The authors obtained PBMCs from over 8.5 ml of fresh peripheral blood. This clonotype was seen at least ten times. What it recognizes is unknown. Trimming cost V 5 bases and J 4 bases, with 18 bases left between them. Per germline, CDR1 SGHAT and CDR2 FQNNGV. The CDR3 runs to 16 residues.

The TCR originated in a man aged 50 or older with Graves' ophthalmopathy. Sequenced sample: blood. J is TRBJ2-1 and V is TRBV11-2, with D perhaps assigned TRBD1 or TRBD2 (6 bases each). In DNA, the CDR3 is TGTGCCAGCAGCATTACAGGGAGGATCGGTTACAATGAGCAGTTCTTC. Amino acid sequence: CASSITGRIGYNEQFF. The variable domain in full, completed from reference TRBV11-2 and TRBJ2-1, reads EAGVAQSPRYKIIEKRQSVAFWCNPISGHATLYWYQQILGQGPKLLIQFQNNGVVDDSQLPKDRFSAERLKGVDSTLKIQPAKLEDSAVYLCASSITGRIGYNEQFFGPGTRLTVL.